This T cell receptor beta chain was retrieved from a study of T-cell memory formation after mild COVID-19. A single record per CDR3 protein comes from TCRdb applying MiXCR to the 5' RACE reads. The sample lists around 200,000 distinct CDR3 sequences; roughly 30% were seen once. This clonotype was found a few times. The germline CDR1 and CDR2 sequences are SGDLS and YYNGEE. The CDR3 loop spans 16 amino acids. Trimming cost V 7 bases and J 7 bases, with 23 bases left between them. The V gene is TRBV9, the J gene TRBJ2-2, with a tentative D call TRBD1 (6 bases). The sample was PBMCs or a T cell subset sorted from them (not recorded which). The source is an adult woman who had mild COVID-19 (a few samples of this study predate the infection). Cell type and time point are not known. The CDR3 region has the DNA TGTGCCAGCTCCCCCCGGGGACAAGGGCGGAACGGGGAGCTGTTTTTT. Its translation is CASSPRGQGRNGELFF.